The rows below give T cell receptor beta chains drawn from one sample of a study of blood T cell repertoires in COVID-19. The data were produced by immunoSEQ multiplex PCR, yet TCRdb's version contains in-frame clones alone and is incomplete. The sample has 200,000 to 300,000 clones, around 88% seen once. Input material: peripheral blood. These receptors all stem from an older man with acute or convalescent COVID-19. Both conserved end residues are part of each CDR3. The D gene is left open where the match is weak. Clone size, where shown, is once, few, many, or a class for clones that have expanded.

-	TRBV2	TRBJ2-7	-	CASSVLQDRGEQYF	TGTGCCAGCAGTGTTCTACAGGACAGAGGCGAGCAGTACTTC
-	TRBV5-4	TRBJ2-7	-	CASGQKTSYEQYF	TGTGCCAGCGGACAGAAAACTTCCTACGAGCAGTACTTC
-	TRBV2	TRBJ1-2	-	CASTREAQNYGYTF	TGTGCCAGCACCCGGGAGGCTCAAAACTATGGCTACACCTTC
TRBD2	TRBV18	TRBJ2-5	-	CASSPGTSKETQYF	TGTGCCAGCTCACCAGGGACTAGCAAAGAGACCCAGTACTTC
-	TRBV2	TRBJ1-5	-	CASSAQGGNQPQHF	TGTGCCAGCAGTGCACAAGGAGGGAATCAGCCCCAGCATTTT
TRBD1	TRBV6-5	TRBJ1-6	few	CASRKDRDNSPLHF	TGTGCCAGCAGGAAAGACAGGGATAATTCACCCCTCCACTTT
-	TRBV7-9	TRBJ1-6	-	CASSLGDYNSPLHF	TGTGCCAGCAGCCTCGGAGATTATAATTCACCCCTCCACTTT
-	TRBV19	TRBJ1-6	-	CASSIGEGYSPLHF	TGTGCCAGTAGTATTGGTGAGGGATATTCACCCCTCCACTTT
-	TRBV19	TRBJ2-7	-	CASSIGAGANYEQYF	TGTGCCAGTAGTATAGGGGCAGGGGCAAACTACGAGCAGTACTTC
-	TRBV28	TRBJ1-2	-	CASSFITRALSYGYTF	TGTGCCAGCAGTTTTATTACCAGGGCCTTATCCTATGGCTACACCTTC
-	TRBV5-1	TRBJ2-6	once	CASSQLTGANVLTF	TGCGCCAGCAGCCAACTCACTGGGGCCAACGTCCTGACTTTC
TRBD2	TRBV18	TRBJ2-3	once	CASSPIGLAGGTDTQYF	TGTGCCAGCTCACCAATTGGACTAGCGGGGGGCACAGATACGCAGTATTTT
-	TRBV5-5	TRBJ2-1	once	CASSLKTGENNEQFF	TGTGCCAGCAGCCTTAAAACGGGAGAGAACAATGAGCAGTTCTTC
TRBD1	TRBV28	TRBJ1-4	-	CASTLTGESEKLFF	TGTGCCAGCACTCTGACAGGGGAGAGTGAAAAACTGTTTTTT
-	TRBV6-5	TRBJ1-4	-	CASRIRRENEKLFF	TGTGCCAGCAGGATTAGGAGGGAAAATGAAAAACTGTTTTTT
TRBD1	TRBV4-1	TRBJ1-4	-	CASSQTGISNEKLFF	TGCGCCAGCAGCCAGACAGGGATCTCTAATGAAAAACTGTTTTTT
-	TRBV7-2	TRBJ2-5	-	CASSLGAQETQYF	TGTGCCAGCAGCTTAGGGGCCCAAGAGACCCAGTACTTC
TRBD1	TRBV9	TRBJ2-6	once	CASSVVTGGSSGANVLTF	TGTGCCAGCAGCGTAGTTACAGGGGGTTCCTCTGGGGCCAACGTCCTGACTTTC
-	TRBV6-6	TRBJ1-5	-	CASSPTTGGQPQHF	TGTGCCAGCAGCCCTACCACAGGTGGTCAGCCCCAGCATTTT
TRBD1	TRBV6-5	TRBJ1-1	-	CASRRQGKISEAFF	TGTGCCAGCAGGAGACAGGGAAAGATTTCTGAAGCTTTCTTT
-	TRBV3-1/TRBV3-2	TRBJ1-4	-	CASSQAYLGRTENEKLFF	TGTGCCAGCAGCCAAGCCTACCTCGGCAGGACAGAAAATGAAAAACTGTTTTTT
-	TRBV15	TRBJ2-5	-	CATSRYEGGEETQYF	TGTGCCACCAGCAGATACGAAGGAGGGGAAGAGACCCAGTACTTC
TRBD1	TRBV28	TRBJ2-2	-	CASSFWDRAGELFF	TGTGCCAGCAGTTTTTGGGACAGGGCCGGGGAGCTGTTTTTT
-	TRBV18	TRBJ1-4	-	CASSPNRSNEKLFF	TGTGCCAGCTCACCGAACAGGTCTAATGAAAAACTGTTTTTT
-	TRBV6-1	TRBJ2-7	-	CASSEVTVSYEQYF	TGTGCCAGCAGTGAAGTGACAGTCTCCTACGAGCAGTACTTC
-	TRBV19	TRBJ2-4	-	CASEQDGGNIQYF	TGTGCCAGTGAACAGGACGGGGGAAACATTCAGTACTTC
-	TRBV7-3	TRBJ2-1	-	CASSLSGEEQFF	TGTGCCAGCAGCCTATCAGGGGAAGAGCAGTTCTTC
TRBD1	TRBV5-1	TRBJ1-1	-	CASSPGQGVLMNTEAFF	TGCGCCAGCAGCCCCGGACAGGGAGTTCTGATGAACACTGAAGCTTTCTTT
TRBD2	TRBV6-4	TRBJ2-1	once	CASSDGTSVRNEQFF	TGTGCCAGCAGTGATGGGACTAGCGTAAGAAATGAGCAGTTCTTC
TRBD1	TRBV4-3	TRBJ1-6	once	CASSQDGRTGGSPLHF	TGCGCCAGCAGCCAAGATGGAAGGACAGGGGGTTCACCCCTCCACTTT
TRBD1	TRBV2	TRBJ1-3	-	CASSVGQFLSGNTIYF	TGTGCCAGCAGTGTGGGACAGTTTCTCTCTGGAAACACCATATATTTT
TRBD2	TRBV18	TRBJ2-5	-	CASSPPVGGGTQETQYF	TGTGCCAGCTCACCTCCCGTGGGCGGGGGGACCCAAGAGACCCAGTACTTC
-	TRBV7-2	TRBJ1-2	-	CASSLGLRNGYTF	TGTGCCAGCAGCTTGGGTTTGAGGAATGGCTACACCTTC
TRBD1	TRBV7-9	TRBJ2-4	-	CASSPTGGGDIQYF	TGTGCCAGCAGCCCGACAGGGGGCGGGGACATTCAGTACTTC
TRBD2	TRBV7-9	TRBJ2-3	-	CASSLGAGVWDTQYF	TGTGCCAGCAGCTTAGGAGCGGGAGTTTGGGATACGCAGTATTTT
-	TRBV7-6	TRBJ2-5	-	CASSPREGQETQYF	TGTGCCAGCAGCCCGAGAGAGGGCCAAGAGACCCAGTACTTC
TRBD1	TRBV10-3	TRBJ1-1	-	CAISGTGGTEAFF	TGTGCCATCAGTGGGACAGGGGGCACTGAAGCTTTCTTT
-	TRBV7-6	TRBJ2-2	-	CASSFTVANTGELFF	TGTGCCAGCAGTTTCACAGTAGCGAACACCGGGGAGCTGTTTTTT
-	TRBV19	TRBJ2-3	-	CASSKEAGLLTDTQYF	TGTGCCAGTAGTAAAGAGGCAGGACTACTCACAGATACGCAGTATTTT
TRBD2	TRBV6-5	TRBJ2-7	-	CASSSTSGSSYEQYF	TGTGCCAGCAGTTCGACTAGCGGGAGTTCCTACGAGCAGTACTTC
-	TRBV11-2	TRBJ1-3	-	CASSLHPSGNTIYF	TGTGCCAGCAGCTTACATCCCTCTGGAAACACCATATATTTT
TRBD2	TRBV10-1	TRBJ2-7	-	CASSESGLAPPNSYEQYF	TGCGCCAGCAGTGAGTCGGGACTAGCCCCCCCTAACTCCTACGAGCAGTACTTC
-	TRBV27	TRBJ1-3	-	CASSRSVTGNTIYF	TGTGCCAGCAGTCGGTCGGTTACTGGAAACACCATATATTTT
TRBD1	TRBV7-9	TRBJ1-3	-	CASSSPGQGLVGNTIYF	TGTGCCAGCAGCTCTCCGGGACAGGGGTTGGTTGGAAACACCATATATTTT
TRBD1	TRBV7-9	TRBJ1-4	-	CASSFGTGDEKLFF	TGTGCCAGCAGCTTTGGGACAGGGGATGAAAAACTGTTTTTT
TRBD1	TRBV6-6	TRBJ1-1	-	CASSQDRDTEAFF	TGTGCCAGCAGCCAAGACAGGGACACTGAAGCTTTCTTT
-	TRBV19	TRBJ2-7	-	CASSITGERGEQYF	TGTGCCAGTAGTATTACCGGGGAAAGAGGCGAGCAGTACTTC
-	TRBV28	TRBJ2-7	-	CASRSGVGNEQYF	TGTGCCAGCAGATCAGGGGTGGGTAACGAGCAGTACTTC
TRBD2	TRBV5-1	TRBJ2-7	-	CASSLSTSGSREQYF	TGCGCCAGCAGCTTGTCCACTAGCGGGAGTAGGGAGCAGTACTTC
-	TRBV5-5	TRBJ1-1	-	CASSVRDINTEAFF	TGTGCCAGCAGCGTCAGGGATATAAACACTGAAGCTTTCTTT
-	TRBV7-2	TRBJ2-7	few	CASSLETNYEQYF	TGTGCCAGCAGCTTGGAGACTAACTACGAGCAGTACTTC
-	TRBV3-1/TRBV3-2	TRBJ1-1	-	CASSSGQLMNTEAFF	TGTGCCAGCAGCAGCGGGCAGCTTATGAACACTGAAGCTTTCTTT
TRBD2	TRBV7-2	TRBJ2-1	few	CASSLATSGVREQFF	TGTGCCAGCAGCTTAGCTACCAGCGGGGTCAGGGAGCAGTTCTTC
TRBD1	TRBV11-2	TRBJ2-7	-	CASSRRTGSYEQYF	TGTGCCAGCAGCCGTAGGACAGGGTCCTACGAGCAGTACTTC
-	TRBV7-2	TRBJ1-6	few	CASSSQKGSPLHF	TGTGCCAGCAGCTCCCAGAAGGGGTCACCCCTCCACTTT
TRBD2	TRBV5-5	TRBJ2-2	-	CASSVSGSANTGELFF	TGTGCCAGCAGCGTGAGCGGGAGTGCGAACACCGGGGAGCTGTTTTTT
-	TRBV19	TRBJ1-4	-	CASSIGSGVPTNEKLFF	TGTGCCAGTAGTATCGGGTCAGGGGTCCCAACTAATGAAAAACTGTTTTTT
-	TRBV5-1	TRBJ1-2	-	CASSPGDSTPGGYTF	TGCGCCAGCAGCCCGGGGGACTCAACCCCGGGGGGCTACACCTTC
-	TRBV2	TRBJ2-3	-	CASSEKWGGTDTQYF	TGTGCCAGCAGTGAAAAGTGGGGCGGAACAGATACGCAGTATTTT